This TCR beta chain was sequenced in a study of T cells in Graves' hyperthyroidism and ophthalmopathy (dated by TCRdb to the late 2010s). Turning to the overall study: Peripheral blood was sampled at the time of initial diagnosis, prior to any treatment. Whether ophthalmopathy could be predicted prospectively was tested in an independent validation cohort made up of roughly 19 hyperthyroidism patients plus 17 patients who later progressed to ophthalmopathy. The 75 to 100 discovery patients were divided at random into training and test sets in a 7:3 ratio. A discovery cohort of approximately 97 patients, 43 with Graves' ophthalmopathy and roughly 59 with stable Graves' hyperthyroidism, was used to find distinguishing TCR V-J signatures. Following sampling, methimazole starting at 30 mg daily was given to hyperthyroidism patients, and high-dose intravenous methylprednisolone was given to ophthalmopathy patients. Thyroid tissue and blood T-cell repertoires from six Graves' hyperthyroidism patients were also compared in the study. The paper describes TCR Vbeta CDR3 sequencing of roughly 130 peripheral blood samples, made up of 43 ophthalmopathy patients, 70 to 80 hyperthyroidism patients and some 17 progressor patients.

Amplification of TCR beta CDR3 regions was carried out from RNA transcripts. A first-round RT-PCR of the TCR CDR3 used the HTBI primer set with the Qiagen OneStep RT-PCR kit. Libraries were constructed in a second round of multiplex PCR, after which size selection and purification were performed. Paired-end sequencing of the libraries was performed with 100 bp reads on an Illumina HiSeq2000. Per the original workflow: SOAPnuke was used to process the raw data, throwing out any read that contained adapters or uncalled bases, had a mean Phred below 15, or lacked an exact constant-primer or identifier match. COPE v1.2.5 was used to merge high-quality paired reads, and clonotypes were defined as unique nucleotide sequences. Clonotypes were aligned to IMGT TRBV, TRBD and TRBJ reference segments using MiTCR v1.1. The analysis included only V-J combinations with a frequency above 0.0001, which together covered around 99% of the repertoires. A TCS score was defined as the ratio between F50 (clonal expansion) and ExV (chaos), using BLOSUM62-based TCRdist between CDR3 peptides within each V-J. Welch's t-statistics and random forest reduced around 510 V-J features to 10 to 15, which were used in a naive Bayes classifier (R e1071). The public reads were reanalyzed by TCRdb: fastp trimming at Q25, MiXCR alignment, in-frame beta chains only. Records with the same CDR3 protein are collapsed into one entry carrying the most frequent genes and DNA. These V and J calls originate from TCRdb's pipeline instead of the authors' own analysis. This sample holds hundreds of thousands of distinct CDR3 sequences; about 24% were observed only once. The ten biggest clones cover about 11% of the sample.

On this clonotype: Its binding antigen is unknown. Within one base of it there is no much larger clone, and no base qualities were kept.

Moderately to severely active disease, a Clinical Activity Score of at least 3, a NOSPECS grade of at least 4, and a duration under 3 months were present in ophthalmopathy patients. The study excluded patients with uncontrolled infections, other autoimmune diseases, pregnancy or lactation. Clinical symptoms, serum thyroxine and TRAb, thyroid ultrasound, and orbital computed tomography formed the basis for the diagnoses. PBMCs were separated from under 11 ml of fresh peripheral blood using Ficoll-Paque density gradient centrifugation. Trizol reagent was used to extract total RNA, and RNA quality was then checked on an Agilent 2100 Bioanalyzer. Overall study outcomes, separate from this receptor: Most expanded thyroid clonotypes (frequency above 0.001) were also detected in blood, a finding suggesting that blood repertoires may reflect thyroid immune responses. In validation, progression to ophthalmopathy was predicted by the model with around 71% sensitivity and approximately 78% specificity, a median of roughly six months before onset. Sample size was not statistically predetermined, and investigators were not blinded to group allocation. A model built on a 13 V-J signature distinguished ophthalmopathy from stable hyperthyroidism, reaching 85% to 90% sensitivity and 81.08% specificity in cross-validation and 80%/75% in testing.

The clonotype was recovered from a woman aged 30 to 39 with Graves' ophthalmopathy. The sequencing input was blood.

The CDR3 protein sequence reads: CASSLALQGTLNTEAFF. The nucleotide sequence is given as TGTGCCAGCAGTTTAGCGCTACAGGGTACTTTGAACACTGAAGCTTTCTTT. The chain is made from TRBV12-3 or TRBV12-4 and TRBJ1-1; TRBD1 is a weak D gene call, 6 bases matching. CDR3 length: 17 amino acids, cysteine to phenylalanine. Solely the CDR3 DNA is kept, with 51 bases framed from the first base. Trimming takes 0 bases from V and 0 bases from J, and the germline ends sit 14 bases apart.